This TCR beta chain was obtained from a study of blood T cell repertoires in COVID-19. The V and J ends lost 4 bases and 2 bases, in that order; junction bases with no gene match: 8. The germline V gene has CDR1 SGHRS and CDR2 YFSETQ. This CDR3 has 16 amino acids. Libraries were prepared by immunoSEQ multiplex PCR; TCRdb keeps only in-frame clonotypes and omits some of them. The sample gives about 250,000 clones, around 80% of which show up once; roughly 8.7% is in the top ten. The clonotype originates from a man in his forties or fifties with active or convalescent COVID-19. The genes are TRBV5-1 and TRBJ2-1; 8 bases match TRBD1. The sample taken for sequencing was peripheral blood. CDR3 nucleotides: TGCGCCAGCAGCCCGACCGGGACAGGAGCCTACAATGAGCAGTTCTTC. This encodes CASSPTGTGAYNEQFF.